These 7 T cell receptor beta chains were all obtained from the same sample, sequenced in a study of early stage breast cancer tumors. Measured with immunoSEQ multiplex PCR; TCRdb has only the in-frame clones, and not every one. Altogether about 50,000 clones are present, around 80% being singletons, with the ten largest covering around 3.4%. The sequenced material came from blood. The source is a person aged 35 to 50 with breast cancer.

The J gene is TRBJ2-1, the V gene TRBV5-1; D may match TRBD1 or TRBD2 (6 bases each). This CDR3 is 14 amino acids long. Trimming pared 3 bases from V and 7 bases from J, leaving 14 bases between. The germline CDR1 and CDR2 sequences are SGHRS and YFSETQ. This chain's CDR3 is CASSSQLGGNEQFF. The CDR3 DNA reads TGCGCCAGCAGCTCTCAACTAGGGGGGAATGAGCAGTTCTTC.

The chain has TRBV7-6 and TRBJ2-1, with D tentatively TRBD2 (6 bases). V lost 3 bases, J lost 0 bases, and 15 bases lay in between. CDR3 length equals 17 residues. Looked up from germline, CDR1 is SGHVS and CDR2 is FNYEAQ. The CDR3 loop is CASSLIAAISSYNEQFF. CDR3 bases: TGTGCCAGCAGCTTGATAGCGGCGATAAGCTCCTACAATGAGCAGTTCTTC.

The chain recombines TRBV7-8 with TRBJ2-1; D unresolved. The germline V and J ends were trimmed by 5 bases and 4 bases, with 15 bases remaining between them. CDR1 is SGHVS, CDR2 FQNEAQ, per germline. The CDR3 loop spans 15 amino acids. The CDR3 DNA follows: TGTGCCAGCAGCCCCCACCCGACGGTATACAATGAGCAGTTCTTC. Residues: CASSPHPTVYNEQFF.

The chain combines TRBV5-1 with TRBJ2-3, with D possibly matching TRBD2 (5 bases). Germline V gene lookup returns CDR1 SGHRS and CDR2 YFSETQ. The CDR3 spans 14 residues. V lost 6 bases, J lost 1 base, and 12 bases lay in between. The CDR3 reads CASTEVLGTDTQYF. CDR3 DNA sequence: TGCGCCAGCACGGAGGTCTTGGGCACAGATACGCAGTATTTT.

The gene calls are TRBV6-5 and TRBJ1-2; 8 bases fit TRBD1. The length of the CDR3 is 15 residues. The V gene end was trimmed by 2 bases and the J gene end by 5 bases; junction bases not matched to a gene: 7. Germline V CDR1 and CDR2: MNHEY, SVGAGI. The CDR3: CASSYLRTGRYGYTF. The CDR3 DNA follows: TGTGCCAGCAGTTACCTCCGGACAGGGCGGTATGGCTACACCTTC.

About this clone itself: Sequence at one end of the junction differs from germline and may be a read error. V is TRBV27 and J is TRBJ2-7; tentative D call: TRBD2 (7 bases). This CDR3 is 15 amino acids long. CDR1 is MNHEY, CDR2 SMNVEV, per germline (reference sequence). This chain's CDR3 is CASRLSGDYRDEQYF. The CDR3, as DNA: TGTGCCAGCAGATTATCAGGGGACTATAGGGACGAGCAGTACTTC.

The DNA for the CDR3 is TGTGCCAGCAGCCGACGACAGAACTTAGCGGGAGCGAGCTCCTACGAGCAGTACTTC. Translating gives CASSRRQNLAGASSYEQYF. The chain combines TRBV11-3 with TRBJ2-7; 9 nucleotides line up with TRBD2. Trimming took 5 bases from V and 0 from J; bases not matched to a gene: 17. Germline V CDR1 and CDR2: SGHNT, YENEEA. This CDR3 is 19 amino acids long. Variable domain in full (rest from reference TRBV11-3 and TRBJ2-7): EAGVVQSPRYKIIEKKQPVAFWCNPISGHNTLYWYLQNLGQGPELLIRYENEEAVDDSQLPKDRFSAERLKGVDSTLKIQPAELGDSAVYLCASSRRQNLAGASSYEQYFGPGTRLTVT.